These 26 T cell receptor beta chains originate from one sample sequenced in a study of CD8 T cells in ankylosing spondylitis (dated 2017 in TCRdb). Receptors were amplified or captured by 5' RACE. The instrument was an Illumina HiSeq 2500. TCRdb ran its own pipeline on the public reads, namely fastp trimming at Q25 and MiXCR clone calling, and kept in-frame beta chains. Each CDR3 protein gets just one entry, which takes the most common genes and DNA from the rows behind it. For this sample the table gives 350,000 or so distinct CDR3 sequences, of which roughly 14% were detected only once. Jointly, the top ten make up 0.9% to 1.2% of the sample. The sample taken for sequencing was blood, either unsorted or a sorted T cell fraction (not recorded which). These receptors all stem from a male donor with ankylosing spondylitis or in good health (not recorded which).

The CDR3, as DNA: TGTGCCAGCAGCTTGGACAGGAGTATCACCGGGGAGCTGTTTTTT. Protein sequence: CASSLDRSITGELFF. The chain links TRBV5-4 to TRBJ2-2; weak D call: TRBD1 (5 bases). CDR1 is SGHNT, CDR2 YYREEE, per germline (reference sequence). CDR3 length: 15 amino acids. V was cut by 0 bases and J by 4 bases, with 10 bases left in between.

The rearrangement links TRBV6-1 to TRBJ2-3; D perhaps matches TRBD2 (5 bases). The V and J ends lost 6 bases and 4 bases respectively, with 14 bases between them. The germline V gene encodes CDR1 MNHNS and CDR2 SASEGT. The CDR3 is 14 amino acids. The CDR3 coding sequence is TGTGCCAGCAGGTCCGCAGGAGGAGCAGATACGCAGTATTTT. Its protein is CASRSAGGADTQYF.

The V call is TRBV20-1, the J call TRBJ2-1, with 7 nucleotides matching TRBD1. The CDR3 is 15 residues long. With V trimmed by 3 bases and J by 6 bases, 11 bases remained unmatched. CDR1 and CDR2 from the germline V gene are DFQATT and SNEGSKA (reference sequence). CDR3 protein: CSASPTGVSSNEQFF. The CDR3 nucleotides are TGCAGTGCTAGTCCTACAGGGGTCTCGTCCAATGAGCAGTTCTTC.

J is TRBJ2-2 and V is TRBV3-1, with 8 bases that match TRBD1. This CDR3 spans 16 amino acids. J lost 3 bases, V lost 4 bases, and 7 bases had no gene match. Germline values: CDR1 LGHDT, CDR2 YNNKEL (reference sequence). CDR3 in DNA: TGTGCCAGCAGCCGAGACAGGGGTGGGTACACCGGGGAGCTGTTTTTT. Its translation: CASSRDRGGYTGELFF.

This clonotype was picked up a small number of times. The chain couples TRBV6-2 or TRBV6-3 to TRBJ1-6; 9 nucleotides line up with TRBD1. This CDR3 comprises 16 residues. Looked up from germline, CDR1 is MNHEY and CDR2 is SVGEGT. The trim removed 6 bases at V and 4 bases at J, leaving 7 bases unmatched. Written as DNA, the CDR3 is TGTGCCAGCAGACCTTCCGGGACAGGGTATAATTCACCCCTCCACTTT. It is translated as CASRPSGTGYNSPLHF.

The chain uses TRBV20-1 and TRBJ2-4, with 16 bases that match TRBD2. V was pared by 3 bases and J by 5 bases, with 1 base of the junction left unmatched. The germline V gene has CDR1 DFQATT and CDR2 SNEGSKA (reference sequence). The CDR3 length is 15 residues. CDR3: CSASGTSGRENIQYF. The CDR3 DNA is TGCAGTGCTAGTGGGACTAGCGGGAGGGAAAACATTCAGTACTTC.

This clonotype was counted between two and nine times. The V call is TRBV19, the J call TRBJ2-3; the D is unclear. With 0 bases removed from V and 4 bases from J, the gap between germline ends came to 8 bases. Germline CDR1 is LNHDA and CDR2 is SQIVND (reference sequence). This CDR3 has 14 amino acids. The CDR3 DNA reads TGTGCCAGTAGTATAGAGGGTTCCGCAGATACGCAGTATTTT. Protein product: CASSIEGSADTQYF.

The sample holds a few counts of this clonotype. The V and J genes are TRBV7-9 and TRBJ2-2; D is uncertain. The V gene lost 4 bases and the J gene lost 8 bases, with 11 bases spanning the gap. There are 13 residues in the CDR3. Germline CDR1 SEHNR, CDR2 FQNEAQ (reference sequence). Here the CDR3 reads CASSSRMGGELFF. CDR3 in DNA: TGTGCCAGCAGCTCCAGAATGGGAGGGGAGCTGTTTTTT.

The rearrangement joins TRBV5-1 to TRBJ2-5; 10 bases match TRBD2. CDR3 length: 15 amino acids. Trimming took 3 bases from V and 4 from J; bases not matched to a gene: 6. Per germline, CDR1 SGHRS and CDR2 YFSETQ. CDR3 amino acids: CASSWGTSAGETQYF. The DNA of the CDR3 is TGCGCCAGCAGCTGGGGGACTAGCGCCGGAGAGACCCAGTACTTC. Drawing the rest from reference TRBV5-1 and TRBJ2-5, the complete variable domain is KAGVTQTPRYLIKTRGQQVTLSCSPISGHRSVSWYQQTPGQGLQFLFEYFSETQRNKGNFPGRFSGRQFSNSRSEMNVSTLELGDSALYLCASSWGTSAGETQYFGPGTRLLVL.

This clonotype was observed a handful of times. The genes are TRBV5-1 and TRBJ2-1; the D is unclear. This CDR3 region has 13 residues. The germline V gene encodes CDR1 SGHRS and CDR2 YFSETQ. The V and J ends lost 0 bases and 7 bases respectively, with 8 bases between them. The CDR3 reads CASSLELTNEQFF. The CDR3 nucleotides read TGCGCCAGCAGCTTGGAACTAACAAATGAGCAGTTCTTC.

This clonotype has a handful of counts. The chain couples TRBV25-1 to TRBJ1-1, with D uncertain. The germline V gene encodes CDR1 MGHDK and CDR2 SYGVNS. V was cut by 7 bases and J by 2 bases, with 14 bases left in between. The CDR3 loop spans 14 amino acids. The DNA of the CDR3 is TGTGCCAGCATCAATGGGGTCCTTAACACTGAAGCTTTCTTT. Encoded protein: CASINGVLNTEAFF.

This clonotype was observed a few times. The chain combines TRBV15 with TRBJ1-4, with D maybe TRBD1 (5 bases). CDR3 length: 14 amino acids. Germline-derived CDR1 and CDR2 are LNHNV and YYDKDF (reference sequence). V was pared by 0 bases and J by 8 bases, with 10 bases between. The CDR3: CATSRDRVREKLFF. CDR3 DNA sequence: TGTGCCACCAGCAGAGACAGGGTTCGGGAAAAACTGTTTTTT.

V gene TRBV20-1 combines with J gene TRBJ2-1; D may be TRBD1 or TRBD2 (6 bases each). Germline V gives CDR1 DFQATT, CDR2 SNEGSKA (reference sequence). Trimming pared 3 bases from V and 5 bases from J, leaving 20 bases between. The CDR3 totals 16 residues. The CDR3 DNA is TGCAGTGCTAGGGTTTTAGGGGGAGGAGGTAACAATGAGCAGTTCTTC. This translates into CSARVLGGGGNNEQFF.

The V and J genes are TRBV9 and TRBJ2-1; D is unclear. CDR3 length: 16 residues. Per germline, CDR1 SGDLS and CDR2 YYNGEE. Trimming left V 4 bases short and J 8 bases short, with 22 bases between. CDR3: CASSFGTGLVMDEQFF. In DNA, the CDR3 is TGTGCCAGCAGCTTCGGTACTGGCCTCGTCATGGATGAGCAGTTCTTC.

There are a few counts of this clonotype. The chain combines TRBV4-2 with TRBJ2-1; 7 bases are a match to TRBD1. Per germline, CDR1 LGHNA and CDR2 YNFKEQ. The junction had 11 bases not matched to a gene; V was cut back by 4 bases and J by 5 bases. The CDR3 runs to 16 residues. As DNA, the CDR3 is TGTGCCAGCAGCCGATACCACAGGGGAGTTAACAATGAGCAGTTCTTC. This codes for CASSRYHRGVNNEQFF.

This clonotype was counted a few times. The J gene is TRBJ1-1, the V gene TRBV4-1; tentative D call: TRBD1 (5 bases). The CDR3 extends over 12 amino acids. Trimming removed 2 bases at V and 11 bases at J, with 12 bases between. CDR1 MGHRA and CDR2 YSYEKL come from the germline V gene. CDR3 nucleotides: TGCGCCAGCAGCCAATTGGGGCTGGGGGCTTTCTTT. It is translated as CASSQLGLGAFF.

V usage is TRBV19 and J usage is TRBJ2-1; 10 bases line up with TRBD2. This CDR3 is built from 14 residues. The germline gives CDR1 LNHDA, CDR2 SQIVND (reference sequence). V shed 8 bases and J 8 bases; nucleotides not matched to a gene: 9. This chain's CDR3 is CASRQRGGIDEQFF. Here the CDR3 DNA reads TGTGCCAGTCGCCAGCGGGGGGGCATCGATGAGCAGTTCTTC.

In this sample, this clonotype turned up a few times. The rearrangement links TRBV5-1 to TRBJ2-7, with 11 bases fitting TRBD1. The CDR3 has 15 residues. The junction had 6 bases not matched to a gene; V was cut back by 4 bases and J by 3 bases. Per germline, CDR1 SGHRS and CDR2 YFSETQ. The CDR3 coding sequence is TGCGCCAGCAGCAGGACAGGGGGCAATTTCTACGAGCAGTACTTC. Translated, it gives CASSRTGGNFYEQYF.

The V call is TRBV5-5, the J call TRBJ2-7, with unresolved D. Trimming took 4 bases from V and 3 from J, leaving 17 bases between them. Germline V CDR1 and CDR2: SGHKS, YYEKEE (reference sequence). This CDR3 has 15 residues. This CDR3 is CASSRPEMSIYEQYF. Here the CDR3 DNA reads TGTGCCAGCAGCCGACCTGAGATGTCTATCTACGAGCAGTACTTC.

The V and J genes are TRBV12-3 or TRBV12-4 and TRBJ2-5, with 10 bases identical to TRBD1. CDR3 length: 15 residues. The V segment lost 5 bases and the J segment 2 bases; nucleotides outside the gene matches: 5. The CDR3 nucleotides read TGTGCCAGCAGTCGCGGACAGGGGGTGCAAGAGACCCAGTACTTC. It translates to CASSRGQGVQETQYF.

This clonotype has more than one count but fewer than ten. V and J are TRBV11-2 and TRBJ2-7; D is possibly TRBD1 (6 bases). The CDR3 extends over 15 amino acids. Germline CDR1 SGHAT, CDR2 FQNNGV. Trimming removed 1 base at V and 2 bases at J, with 12 bases between. The CDR3 bases are TGTGCCAGCAGCTTAGGGACAGCCTTTCCCTACGAGCAGTACTTC. This gives the protein CASSLGTAFPYEQYF.

This clonotype was found a few times. The chain recombines TRBV10-2 with TRBJ2-1; 10 bases agree with TRBD2. V shed 6 bases and J 7 bases; nucleotides not matched to a gene: 15. Germline V gives CDR1 WSHSY, CDR2 SAAADI. CDR3 length: 17 amino acids. The CDR3 DNA reads TGCGCCAGCAGACAGAGTAGGGCTAGCGGGAGTGTAAATGAGCAGTTCTTC. This sequence encodes CASRQSRASGSVNEQFF.

A few counts support this clonotype. The rearrangement links TRBV5-6 to TRBJ2-1; 7 bases fit TRBD2. The V gene's germline CDR1 is SGHDT and CDR2 YYEEEE. The CDR3 covers 15 residues. The V segment lost 2 bases and the J segment 8 bases; nucleotides outside the gene matches: 10. CDR3 in DNA: TGTGCCAGCAGCTTTATCGGGGGGTTGAACGATGAGCAGTTCTTC. Protein product: CASSFIGGLNDEQFF. Combining the CDR3 with reference TRBV5-6 and TRBJ2-1 gives the whole variable domain DAGVTQSPTHLIKTRGQQVTLRCSPKSGHDTVSWYQQALGQGPQFIFQYYEEEERQRGNFPDRFSGHQFPNYSSELNVNALLLGDSALYLCASSFIGGLNDEQFFGPGTRLTVL.

This sequence joins TRBV18 and TRBJ2-1; 7 bases are a match to TRBD2. The CDR3 sequence is 15 residues long. V trimming: 0 bases; J trimming: 7 bases; junction bases outside the gene matches: 6. In germline, CDR1 is KGHSH, CDR2 LQKENI. CDR3 sequence reads: CASSPPAGRGNEQFF. The CDR3 DNA reads TGTGCCAGCTCACCACCGGCTGGGCGGGGGAATGAGCAGTTCTTC.

This rearrangement joins TRBV7-2 to TRBJ1-1; D uncertain. The CDR3 has 14 residues. Germline-derived CDR1 and CDR2 are SGHTA and FQGNSA. V lost 6 bases and J 1 base, leaving 12 bases between the germline ends. CDR3 residues: CASRANGENTEAFF. DNA of the CDR3: TGTGCCAGCAGGGCCAACGGGGAGAACACTGAAGCTTTCTTT. The complete variable domain, with remaining parts taken from reference TRBV7-2 and TRBJ1-1, reads GAGVSQSPSNKVTEKGKDVELRCDPISGHTALYWYRQSLGQGLEFLIYFQGNSAPDKSGLPSDRFSAERTGGSVSTLTIQRTQQEDSAVYLCASRANGENTEAFFGQGTRLTVV.

The chain is built from TRBV5-6 and TRBJ2-3; D is unresolved. The CDR3 sequence is 14 residues long. Deletions cut 3 bases from V and 5 bases from J, with 13 bases between. The germline gives CDR1 SGHDT, CDR2 YYEEEE. CDR3 sequence (DNA): TGTGCCAGCAGCTCATCAAGTTTAGGAGATACGCAGTATTTT. Its translation: CASSSSSLGDTQYF.